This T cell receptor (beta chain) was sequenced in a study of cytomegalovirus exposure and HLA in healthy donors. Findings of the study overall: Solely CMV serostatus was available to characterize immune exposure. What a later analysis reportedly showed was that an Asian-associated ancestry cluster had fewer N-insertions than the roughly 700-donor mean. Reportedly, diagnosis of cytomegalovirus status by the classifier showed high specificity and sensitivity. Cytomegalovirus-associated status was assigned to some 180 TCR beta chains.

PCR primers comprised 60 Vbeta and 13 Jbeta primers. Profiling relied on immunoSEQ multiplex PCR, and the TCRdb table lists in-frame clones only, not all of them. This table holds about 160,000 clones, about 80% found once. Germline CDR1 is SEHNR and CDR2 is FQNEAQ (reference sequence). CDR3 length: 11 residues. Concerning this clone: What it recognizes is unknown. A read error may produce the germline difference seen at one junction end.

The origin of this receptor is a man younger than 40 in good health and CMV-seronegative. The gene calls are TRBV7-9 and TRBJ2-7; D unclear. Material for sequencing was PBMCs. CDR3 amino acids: CSSSPHYEQYF. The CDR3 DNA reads TGTTCCAGCAGCCCCCACTACGAGCAGTACTTC.